These 27 T cell receptor beta chains were all obtained from the same sample, sequenced in a study of T cell repertoires and Cas9 in healthy adults. Repertoires were generated with immunoSEQ multiplex PCR, while TCRdb's copy carries only in-frame clones and drops some. The table lists about 24,000 clones, under 95% of them singletons, with 0.69% in the top ten. Specimen: CD4+ effector T cells (CD127+, CD25-, CD137-, CD154-) from PBMCs; culture status not recorded. The source of these receptors is a human donor in good health.

J is TRBJ2-5 and V is TRBV5-1, with D possibly matching TRBD1 (6 bases). The ends were cut back, 4 bases at V and 1 base at J, with 11 bases in the middle. The CDR3 is 14 residues long. Per germline, CDR1 SGHRS and CDR2 YFSETQ. The CDR3 protein is CASSMGTTQETQYF. The CDR3 DNA is TGCGCCAGCAGCATGGGGACAACCCAAGAGACCCAGTACTTC.

The rearrangement uses TRBV7-2 and TRBJ1-5; D is uncertain. Germline CDR1 reads SGHTA; CDR2 reads FQGNSA. The CDR3 covers 14 residues. With 1 base removed from V and 1 base from J, the gap between germline ends came to 5 bases. The CDR3 region has the DNA TGTGCCAGCAGCTTAGAGTTAAGCAATCAGCCCCAGCATTTT. As protein: CASSLELSNQPQHF.

The chain is built from TRBV5-1 and TRBJ1-1; 7 bases align to TRBD1. Germline V gene data show CDR1 as SGHRS and CDR2 as YFSETQ. The CDR3 consists of 15 residues. V was clipped by 0 bases and J by 0 bases; unmatched bases: 2. CDR3 protein: CASSLDGTVNTEAFF. The CDR3, as DNA: TGCGCCAGCAGCTTGGACGGGACAGTGAACACTGAAGCTTTCTTT.

The chain carries TRBV10-3 and TRBJ1-1, with D perhaps matching TRBD1 (5 bases). The V and J ends lost 2 bases and 4 bases respectively, with 20 bases between them. Germline CDR1 is ENHRY and CDR2 is SYGVKD. The CDR3 length is 17 residues. Written as DNA, the CDR3 is TGTGCCATCAGTGAGCCTACCGGAGGGCCCAGGGCCACTGAAGCTTTCTTT. Protein sequence: CAISEPTGGPRATEAFF.

V gene TRBV6-1 combines with J gene TRBJ1-1, with D possibly being TRBD1 (6 bases). The CDR3 totals 14 residues. V dropped 6 bases and J dropped 4 bases, with 15 bases sitting between them. CDR1 is MNHNS, CDR2 SASEGT, per germline. CDR3 in amino acids: CASSPQGMSTEAFF. The CDR3 DNA follows: TGTGCCAGCAGCCCCCAGGGGATGAGCACTGAAGCTTTCTTT.

This clone appeared a few times. One end of the junction fails to match germline, which may point to a read error. The V and J genes are TRBV16 and TRBJ1-5; no reliable D call. The CDR3 is 20 residues long. The germline V gene has CDR1 KGHSY and CDR2 FQNENV. DNA of the CDR3: TGTGCCAGCAGCGAATCGACCCGCCCTAGACGTCGATATAGCAATCAGCCCCAGCATTTT. Translating gives CASSESTRPRRRYSNQPQHF. Filled out from reference TRBV16 and TRBJ1-5, the complete variable domain reads GEEVAQTPKHLVRGEGQKAKLYCAPIKGHSYVFWYQQVLKNEFKFLISFQNENVFDETGMPKERFSAKCLPNSPCSLEIQATKLEDSAVYFCASSESTRPRRRYSNQPQHFGDGTRLSIL.

V is TRBV6-1 and J is TRBJ1-2; the D gene is possibly TRBD1 (5 bases). Germline lookup yields CDR1 MNHNS and CDR2 SASEGT. The CDR3 length is 13 residues. The V end lost 6 bases, the J end lost 2 bases, and 10 bases lay between the germline ends. As DNA, the CDR3 is TGTGCCAGCAGGGGGGACGGAAACTATGGCTACACCTTC. Protein sequence: CASRGDGNYGYTF.

The DNA of the CDR3 is TGTGCCAGCAGCCCGATTCGACAGAGGGAGACCCAGTACTTC. Translating it yields CASSPIRQRETQYF. The chain joins TRBV11-2 to TRBJ2-5, with D possibly TRBD1 on 5 matching bases. The germline V gene encodes CDR1 SGHAT and CDR2 FQNNGV. The germline V and J ends were trimmed by 5 bases and 5 bases, with 15 bases remaining between them. The CDR3 totals 14 residues.

J is TRBJ1-6 and V is TRBV4-2; D gene uncertain. CDR3 length: 16 residues. In germline, CDR1 is LGHNA, CDR2 YNFKEQ. Trimming stripped 1 base from V and 0 bases from J, with 7 bases between. The CDR3 spells CASSQGHSSYNSPLHF. The DNA of the CDR3 is TGTGCCAGCAGCCAAGGGCATAGCTCCTATAATTCACCCCTCCACTTT.

V usage is TRBV7-9 and J usage is TRBJ2-1; D uncertain. Germline CDR1 reads SEHNR; CDR2 reads FQNEAQ (reference sequence). V gave up 3 bases and J gave up 0 bases, with 6 bases separating them. The CDR3 runs 14 residues. The DNA of the CDR3 is TGTGCCAGCAGCTTCGGTGGCTCCTACAATGAGCAGTTCTTC. This translates into CASSFGGSYNEQFF.

The count of this clone is one. The chain employs TRBV5-1 and TRBJ1-1; D is unclear. Deletions cut 0 bases from V and 0 bases from J, with 3 bases between. Per germline, CDR1 SGHRS and CDR2 YFSETQ. The CDR3 is 13 amino acids. CDR3 nucleotide sequence: TGCGCCAGCAGCTTGGTGTTGAACACTGAAGCTTTCTTT. Translating gives CASSLVLNTEAFF.

The genes are TRBV7-8 and TRBJ2-3; D may correspond to TRBD1 or TRBD2 (5 bases each). Trimming removed 0 bases from V and 0 bases from J, with 16 bases in between. CDR3 length: 18 amino acids. The germline gives CDR1 SGHVS, CDR2 FQNEAQ. CDR3 amino acids: CASSLASTGTPSTDTQYF. For the CDR3, the DNA is TGTGCCAGCAGCTTAGCCTCTACCGGGACCCCGAGCACAGATACGCAGTATTTT.

This chain joins TRBV6-5 and TRBJ2-7, with D possibly being TRBD2 (6 bases). Germline CDR1 MNHEY, CDR2 SVGAGI. The CDR3 covers 15 residues. Trimming stripped 0 bases from V and 7 bases from J, with 16 bases between. The CDR3 region is CASSYSFQGGWEQYF. The CDR3 region has the DNA TGTGCCAGCAGTTACTCGTTCCAGGGAGGATGGGAGCAGTACTTC.

This chain's CDR3 is CASSESGVQPQHF. CDR3 coding DNA: TGTGCCAGCAGTGAGTCGGGGGTCCAGCCCCAGCATTTT. The chain recombines TRBV25-1 with TRBJ1-5; D might be TRBD1 (5 bases). CDR1 and CDR2 (germline): MGHDK, SYGVNS. This CDR3 has 13 amino acids. Trimming pared 3 bases from V and 7 bases from J, leaving 10 bases between. The full variable domain, its missing parts supplied by reference TRBV25-1 and TRBJ1-5, is EADIYQTPRYLVIGTGKKITLECSQTMGHDKMYWYQQDPGMELHLIHYSYGVNSTEKGDLSSESTVSRIRTEHFPLTLESARPSHTSQYLCASSESGVQPQHFGDGTRLSIL.

This clone was counted once. The chain carries TRBV5-4 and TRBJ2-1, with D possibly TRBD1 on 5 matching bases. V lost 0 bases to trimming and J lost 8 bases, with 9 bases between them. This CDR3 has 13 residues. The germline gives CDR1 SGHNT, CDR2 YYREEE (reference sequence). The DNA for the CDR3 is TGTGCCAGCAGCTTGGTTCAGGGCCATGAGCAGTTCTTC. Residues: CASSLVQGHEQFF.

The chain has TRBV28 and TRBJ1-4; D not certain. The CDR3 covers 14 residues. The germline gives CDR1 MDHEN, CDR2 SYDVKM. V shed 8 bases and J shed 3 bases, with 13 bases lying between them. CDR3 in amino acids: CASGEALANEKLFF. CDR3 nucleotides: TGTGCCAGCGGCGAGGCATTAGCTAATGAAAAACTGTTTTTT.

The gene calls are TRBV6-6 and TRBJ2-5; 7 nucleotides line up with TRBD2. The V segment lost 5 bases and the J segment 7 bases; nucleotides outside the gene matches: 13. This CDR3 has 15 amino acids. Germline V gives CDR1 MNHNY, CDR2 SVGAGI (reference sequence). CDR3 loop: CASSALDRWGGTQYF. The CDR3 DNA reads as TGTGCCAGCAGTGCCTTGGATAGGTGGGGGGGGACCCAGTACTTC.

The chain is built from TRBV30 and TRBJ2-1, with 8 bases aligning to TRBD2. This CDR3 spans 12 amino acids. V lost 0 bases and J lost 8; bases outside the gene matches: 0. The germline gives CDR1 GTSNPN, CDR2 SVGIG (reference sequence). The CDR3 nucleotides read TGTGCCTGGAGTGTCGGGGGGGATGAGCAGTTCTTC. Translation gives CAWSVGGDEQFF. The whole variable domain, remainder taken from reference TRBV30 and TRBJ2-1, is SQTIHQWPATLVQPVGSPLSLECTVEGTSNPNLYWYRQAAGRGLQLLFYSVGIGQISSEVPQNLSASRPQDRQFILSSKKLLLSDSGFYLCAWSVGGDEQFFGPGTRLTVL.

This chain links TRBV5-6 with TRBJ2-5; TRBD1 agrees at 9 bases. Germline-derived CDR1 and CDR2 are SGHDT and YYEEEE. The trim removed 5 bases at V and 5 bases at J, leaving 10 bases unmatched. The CDR3 consists of 15 residues. The CDR3 sequence is CASRGRDRVRETQYF. CDR3 bases: TGTGCCAGCAGGGGACGGGACAGGGTCAGGGAGACCCAGTACTTC. Full variable domain (remainder filled in from reference TRBV5-6 and TRBJ2-5): DAGVTQSPTHLIKTRGQQVTLRCSPKSGHDTVSWYQQALGQGPQFIFQYYEEEERQRGNFPDRFSGHQFPNYSSELNVNALLLGDSALYLCASRGRDRVRETQYFGPGTRLLVL.

The rearrangement uses TRBV28 and TRBJ1-4, with a weak D call TRBD1 (5 bases). The CDR3 spans 14 residues. The germline gives CDR1 MDHEN, CDR2 SYDVKM. Trimming shortened V by 5 bases and J by 8 bases, and 15 bases separated the two germline ends. CDR3 in amino acids: CASSTRGEEEKLFF. The DNA of the CDR3 is TGTGCCAGCAGTACAAGAGGGGAGGAAGAAAAACTGTTTTTT.

The chain carries TRBV27 and TRBJ2-3, with D possibly called TRBD1 or TRBD2 (6 bases each). V was pared by 3 bases and J by 6 bases, with 13 bases between. Germline V gives CDR1 MNHEY, CDR2 SMNVEV (reference sequence). There are 14 residues in the CDR3. CDR3 coding DNA: TGTGCCAGCAGTTTCCCGGGGGCGGCCGATACGCAGTATTTT. Residues: CASSFPGAADTQYF.

CDR3 nucleotide sequence: TGTGCCAGCAGAGACCAATGGGTTAGCACTGAAGCTTTCTTT. Translation: CASRDQWVSTEAFF. This chain links TRBV6-1 with TRBJ1-1, with no clear D. This CDR3 is built from 14 residues. Germline V gene lookup returns CDR1 MNHNS and CDR2 SASEGT. V was pared by 6 bases and J by 4 bases, with 15 bases between.

The J gene is TRBJ2-1, the V gene TRBV7-3; 12 nucleotides match TRBD2. V gave up 2 bases and J gave up 6 bases; unmatched junction bases: 2. This CDR3 is 15 amino acids long. The V gene's germline CDR1 is SGHTA and CDR2 FQGTGA. The CDR3 DNA is TGTGCCAGCAGCTTACTAGCGGGGGGGTTCAATGAGCAGTTCTTC. Translating it yields CASSLLAGGFNEQFF.

This chain links TRBV7-8 with TRBJ2-2; D unresolved. The CDR3 sequence is 13 residues long. Trimming took 6 bases from V and 3 from J, leaving 8 bases between them. In germline, CDR1 is SGHVS, CDR2 FQNEAQ. CDR3 loop: CASRRTDTGELFF. DNA for the CDR3: TGTGCCAGCAGAAGAACAGACACCGGGGAGCTGTTTTTT.

The chain carries TRBV7-2 and TRBJ1-5; D might be TRBD1 (6 bases). This CDR3 is built from 16 residues. Germline CDR1 is SGHTA and CDR2 is FQGNSA. Between the trimmed V and J ends, which lost 1 base and 4 bases, there was a span of 14 bases. The CDR3 sequence: CASSLGGAGANQPQHF. In DNA form, the CDR3 reads TGTGCCAGCAGCTTAGGAGGGGCAGGGGCTAATCAGCCCCAGCATTTT.

The chain links TRBV2 to TRBJ2-5; 15 bases are a match to TRBD2. The ends lost 4 bases at V and 4 bases at J; junction bases unmatched: 1. Germline lookup yields CDR1 SNHLY and CDR2 FYNNEI. The CDR3 has 15 amino acids. The CDR3 protein is CASSAGLAGGETQYF. DNA of the CDR3: TGTGCCAGCAGTGCGGGACTAGCGGGGGGAGAGACCCAGTACTTC.

V gene TRBV7-2 combines with J gene TRBJ1-3; D is unresolved. The CDR3 runs 14 residues. Germline CDR1 reads SGHTA; CDR2 reads FQGNSA. V was trimmed by 2 bases and J by 0 bases, leaving 5 bases between them. The CDR3 DNA reads TGTGCCAGCAGCTTACAGCGCTCTGGAAACACCATATATTTT. Protein product: CASSLQRSGNTIYF.